This T cell receptor (beta chain) is drawn from a study of blood T cell repertoires in COVID-19. Study context: Samples representing acute and convalescent COVID-19 were sourced from the United States, Italy and Spain.

In terms of age and location, participants ranged from roughly 18 to 90 years and lived in approximately 24 US areas. The CDR3 loop spans 16 amino acids. Germline trimming cut 7 bases from V and 8 bases from J; bases unmatched to any gene: 17. CDR1 is SEHNR, CDR2 FQNEAQ, per germline (reference sequence). In the authors' methods: From reference gene primer amplification, estimates of nucleated cell counts were derived. Only in-frame clones appear in the TCRdb table, and some are missing; sequencing was by immunoSEQ multiplex PCR. V and J calls and clone size are given by that table; D and trimming were obtained from the DNA. The sample yields roughly 180,000 clones, 75% to 90% seen once.

Sequencing used PBMCs or T cells enriched from blood (not recorded which). The clonotype originates from a man in his forties who had recovered from COVID-19. The chain employs TRBV7-9 and TRBJ2-5; 9 nucleotides match TRBD1. The CDR3 loop is CASIRDGQGLRPTQYF. The CDR3 nucleotides read TGTGCCAGCATTCGTGATGGACAGGGGCTAAGGCCAACCCAGTACTTC.